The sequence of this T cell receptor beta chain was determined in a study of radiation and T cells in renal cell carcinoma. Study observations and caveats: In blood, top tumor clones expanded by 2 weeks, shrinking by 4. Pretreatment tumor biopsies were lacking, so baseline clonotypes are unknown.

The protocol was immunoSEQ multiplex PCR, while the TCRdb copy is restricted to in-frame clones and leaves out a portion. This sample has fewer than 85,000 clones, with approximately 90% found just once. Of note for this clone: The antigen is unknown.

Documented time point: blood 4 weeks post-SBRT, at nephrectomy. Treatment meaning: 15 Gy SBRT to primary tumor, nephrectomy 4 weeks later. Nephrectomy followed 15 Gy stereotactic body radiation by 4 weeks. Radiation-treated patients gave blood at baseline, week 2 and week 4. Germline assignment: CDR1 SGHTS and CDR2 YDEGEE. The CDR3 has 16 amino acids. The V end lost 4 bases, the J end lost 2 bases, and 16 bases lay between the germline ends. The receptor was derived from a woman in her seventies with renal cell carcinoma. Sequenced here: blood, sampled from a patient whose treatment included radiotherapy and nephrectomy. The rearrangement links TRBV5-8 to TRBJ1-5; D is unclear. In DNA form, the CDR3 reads TGTGCCAGCAGCCTTGGAACACTCTTGGGCAATCAGCCCCAGCATTTT. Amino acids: CASSLGTLLGNQPQHF.